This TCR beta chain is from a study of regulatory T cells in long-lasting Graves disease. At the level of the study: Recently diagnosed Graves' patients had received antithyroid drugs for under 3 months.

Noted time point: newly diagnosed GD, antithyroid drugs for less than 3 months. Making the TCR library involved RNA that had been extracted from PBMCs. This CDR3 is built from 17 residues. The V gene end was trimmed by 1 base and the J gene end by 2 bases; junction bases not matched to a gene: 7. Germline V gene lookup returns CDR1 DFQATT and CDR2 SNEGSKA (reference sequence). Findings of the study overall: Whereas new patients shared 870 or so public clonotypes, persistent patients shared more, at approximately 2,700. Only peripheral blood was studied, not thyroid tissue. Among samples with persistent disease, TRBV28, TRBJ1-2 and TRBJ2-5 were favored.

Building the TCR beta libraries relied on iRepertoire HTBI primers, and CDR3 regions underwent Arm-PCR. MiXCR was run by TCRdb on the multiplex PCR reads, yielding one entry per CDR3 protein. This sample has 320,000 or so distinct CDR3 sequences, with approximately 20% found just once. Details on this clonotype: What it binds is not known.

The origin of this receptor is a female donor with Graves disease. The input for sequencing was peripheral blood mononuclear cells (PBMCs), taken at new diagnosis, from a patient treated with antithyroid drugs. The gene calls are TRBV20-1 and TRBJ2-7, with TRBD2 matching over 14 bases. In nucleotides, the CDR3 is TGCAGTGCTAGAGGGGGACTAGCGGGAGTAGGGGCCTACGAGCAGTACTTC. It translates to CSARGGLAGVGAYEQYF.